Listed below are T cell receptor beta chains from one sample, sequenced in a study of blood T cells in healthy people across ages. TCRdb called the 5' RACE reads again in MiXCR, with one record for every CDR3 protein. The sample gives 1 million to 1.2 million distinct CDR3 sequences, 30% to 40% of which show up once; around 13% is in the top ten. Material: blood. These TCRs come from a man aged 18 to 35 in good health. CDR3s include the opening cysteine and the closing phenylalanine or tryptophan. Each record gives: V gene, CDR3 length, J gene, CDR3 protein.

TRBV13	15	TRBJ2-2	CASSLEQGVTGELFF
TRBV10-3	13	TRBJ1-1	CAISENMNTEAFF
TRBV7-2	15	TRBJ1-2	CASSPLDRGVYGYTF
TRBV12-3/TRBV12-4	14	TRBJ1-1	CASSPLIGDPEAFF
TRBV20-1	13	TRBJ2-5	CSATNRGQETQYF
TRBV7-2	13	TRBJ2-3	CASSSLQGGGQYF
TRBV21-1	22	TRBJ2-1	CASSIFFRATLVPGQMNNEQFF
TRBV10-3	16	TRBJ2-2	CAPETTSEGFTGELFF
TRBV7-3	13	TRBJ2-1	CAGSLTIRGSQFF
TRBV24-1	15	TRBJ2-2	CATSDPGQGIGELFF
TRBV30	12	TRBJ1-5	CAWSGSNQPQHF
TRBV18	11	TRBJ1-1	CASSPDGEAFF
TRBV6-1	15	TRBJ2-5	CASSPRQGLQETQYF
TRBV7-9	16	TRBJ1-1	CASSPLGRSVSGEAFF
TRBV5-1	17	TRBJ1-2	CASSSRTGGAGLKGYTF
TRBV6-2/TRBV6-3	18	TRBJ2-5	CASRGRDRGLLLYNEQYF
TRBV27	15	TRBJ2-1	CASSHRGGTYNEQFF
TRBV7-3	14	TRBJ1-1	CASSKEERSTEAFF
TRBV27	14	TRBJ1-6	CASSLSSYNSPLHF
TRBV7-2	19	TRBJ2-3	CASSLASGGALIYTDTQYF
TRBV12-3/TRBV12-4	17	TRBJ1-5	CASSPKDRPYSNQPQHF
TRBV4-1	15	TRBJ1-2	CASSPDRGSNYGYTF
TRBV20-1	13	TRBJ1-1	CSAPRQEDTEAFF
TRBV5-1	16	TRBJ1-1	CASSLPTGISGTEAFF
TRBV20-1	14	TRBJ2-7	CSARDRGGAYEQYF
TRBV7-9	14	TRBJ1-5	CASSVAPGFQPQHF
TRBV9	17	TRBJ2-1	CASSARPRGGGRSEQFF
TRBV6-2/TRBV6-3	15	-	CASSYGQGPYNEQYF
TRBV6-2/TRBV6-3	13	TRBJ2-1	CASRLRSHNEQFF
TRBV6-6	13	-	CASSFEGGYEQYF
TRBV29-1	15	TRBJ1-2	CSVNPPGSSGYGYTF
TRBV27	16	TRBJ2-3	CASSFAAGGATDTQYF
TRBV12-5	15	TRBJ1-2	CASGLTGKVNYGYTF
TRBV3-1	16	TRBJ2-1	CASSQGLAGTYNEQFF
TRBV5-4	14	TRBJ1-2	CASSHDSASYGYTF
TRBV6-1	15	TRBJ1-5	CASSEARSDYQPQHF
TRBV6-1	15	TRBJ1-2	CASSGWQDLNYGYTF
TRBV29-1	13	TRBJ1-1	CSVFWTANTEAFF
TRBV7-2	14	TRBJ1-5	CASSSGQVAWPQHF
TRBV10-3	18	TRBJ2-3	CAISDRTVSGCNTDTQYF
TRBV7-2	13	TRBJ2-1	CASSAEYYNEQFF
TRBV4-3	18	TRBJ2-7	CASSHHGWGPLSSYEQYF
TRBV12-3/TRBV12-4	16	TRBJ2-1	CASSLRRGGSGGEQFF
TRBV24-1	15	TRBJ2-1	CATSDDRDDIDEQFF
TRBV27	14	TRBJ2-1	CASSLGDDGNEQFF
TRBV20-1	11	TRBJ2-1	CSAGTGNEQFF
TRBV6-6	17	TRBJ1-2	CASSPANTGQSENDYTF
TRBV7-2	15	TRBJ2-3	CASSLVISSTDTQYF
TRBV6-2/TRBV6-3	15	TRBJ2-7	CASKEDGSIRGKQYF
TRBV11-2	12	TRBJ2-4	CASSWRGAGQYF
TRBV20-1	16	TRBJ1-4	CSARVNEGQPNEKLFF
TRBV20-1	12	TRBJ1-4	CTWLRPNEKLFF
TRBV5-1	16	TRBJ2-3	CASSLGPSGGTDTQYF
TRBV7-2	15	TRBJ2-7	CASSSDSVPAYEQYF
TRBV7-2	15	TRBJ2-3	CASTSQGSVADTQYF
TRBV6-2/TRBV6-3	14	TRBJ2-2	CASGQDLNTGELFF
TRBV7-2	16	TRBJ2-1	CASSLVRKSSYNEQFF
TRBV27	11	TRBJ2-1	CASSLAPQQFF